The 15 T cell receptor beta chains reported below all come from one sample, sequenced in a study of control samples from healthy donors and cancer patients (TCRdb year 2020). Library preparation used the immunoSEQ multiplex PCR assay. TCRdb took over this immuneACCESS table, retaining in-frame rearrangements with V and J assigned. Such tables are incomplete; in checked studies, under half of the missing clones stem from an unresolved V gene, and the remainder is unexplained. This sample is represented by around 70,000 clones; more than 75% of them were singletons. The biggest ten clones account for over 2% of the sample. Material for sequencing was PBMCs. The receptors were gathered from a woman between 45 and 65 years old with head and neck cancer.

In this sample, this clone turned up once. This sequence joins TRBV15 and TRBJ2-3; 9 nucleotides match TRBD2. J was trimmed by 1 base and V by 5 bases; bases with no gene match: 7. Germline V gene sequence: CDR1 LNHNV, CDR2 YYDKDF (reference sequence). This CDR3 contains 16 residues. This CDR3 reads CATSRGGAWGTDTQYF. The CDR3 DNA reads as TGTGCCACCAGCCGCGGGGGGGCGTGGGGCACAGATACGCAGTATTTT.

The genes are TRBV3-1 (or the pseudogene TRBV3-2) and TRBJ1-3; no clear D gene. Deletions cut 0 bases from V and 4 bases from J, with 10 bases between. From germline, CDR1 is LGHDT and CDR2 YNNKEL (reference sequence). This CDR3 contains 15 residues. This chain's CDR3 is CASSQEGTLGNTIYF. CDR3 nucleotide sequence: TGTGCCAGCAGCCAAGAAGGCACGTTAGGAAACACCATATATTTT.

The CDR3 protein is CSVEDASPTYNEQFF. The CDR3 DNA follows: TGCAGCGTTGAAGATGCAAGCCCGACCTACAATGAGCAGTTCTTC. The V gene is TRBV29-1, the J gene TRBJ2-1; the D is unclear. V lost 0 bases, J lost 2 bases, and 11 bases lay in between. The CDR3 runs to 15 residues. The germline CDR1 and CDR2 sequences are SQVTM and ANQGSEA.

This clone appeared a few times. The chain uses TRBV6-1 and TRBJ1-5; a possible D gene is TRBD1 (5 bases). This CDR3 comprises 17 residues. V was clipped by 4 bases and J by 4 bases, with 20 bases between them. From germline, CDR1 is MNHNS and CDR2 SASEGT. Here the CDR3 DNA reads TGTGCCAGCAGTGGGAATCGGGGGGGATCGGGGAATCAGCCCCAGCATTTT. Its protein product is CASSGNRGGSGNQPQHF.

This sequence joins TRBV28 and TRBJ1-2; possible D gene TRBD1, 5 bases. This CDR3 is 15 amino acids long. V dropped 6 bases and J dropped 8 bases, with 22 bases sitting between them. Germline V gene lookup returns CDR1 MDHEN and CDR2 SYDVKM. The CDR3 bases are TGTGCCAGCAGACCTATGGGCCAGGGAGAATGGGGCTACACCTTC. This translates into CASRPMGQGEWGYTF.

The chain combines TRBV4-1 with TRBJ2-5, with 9 bases identical to TRBD1. From germline, CDR1 is MGHRA and CDR2 YSYEKL. The CDR3 runs 16 residues. The J segment lost 2 bases and the V segment lost 3 bases, leaving 7 bases of the junction unmatched. The CDR3 bases are TGCGCCAGCAGCCATCTCCCCGGACAGGGGCAAGAGACCCAGTACTTC. Translated, it gives CASSHLPGQGQETQYF.

The rearrangement uses TRBV4-1 and TRBJ1-3; no definite D call. With 0 bases removed from V and 9 bases from J, the gap between germline ends came to 6 bases. Germline V gene data show CDR1 as MGHRA and CDR2 as YSYEKL. This CDR3 region has 12 residues. The CDR3 sequence is CASSQDLSTIYF. The CDR3 DNA sequence: TGCGCCAGCAGCCAAGATCTGAGCACCATATATTTT.

A few counts support this clone. The chain recombines TRBV5-1 with TRBJ2-1; tentative D call: TRBD2 (5 bases). The CDR3 is 16 amino acids. Trimming took 0 bases from V and 10 from J, leaving 20 bases between them. Germline V gene sequence: CDR1 SGHRS, CDR2 YFSETQ. The CDR3 reads CASSLAGRAEYGEQFF. CDR3 in DNA: TGCGCCAGCAGCTTGGCCGGTAGAGCGGAATACGGCGAGCAGTTCTTC.

The chain carries TRBV6-5 and TRBJ1-3; no definite D call. V dropped 5 bases and J dropped 3 bases, with 14 bases sitting between them. Germline CDR1 MNHEY, CDR2 SVGAGI. CDR3 length: 15 amino acids. DNA for the CDR3: TGTGCCAGCAGTACAAACCAGGTTATTGGAAACACCATATATTTT. Encoded protein: CASSTNQVIGNTIYF.

This clone was observed a single time. The gene calls are TRBV6-6 and TRBJ1-1; D gene ambiguous. The CDR3 extends over 15 amino acids. V was pared by 2 bases and J by 4 bases, with 14 bases between. Germline V gene data show CDR1 as MNHNY and CDR2 as SVGAGI (reference sequence). The CDR3 protein is CASSYPPGRGTEAFF. The CDR3 DNA reads TGTGCCAGCAGTTACCCCCCGGGCAGAGGCACTGAAGCTTTCTTT.

J is TRBJ2-5 and V is TRBV6-5; D is possibly TRBD1 or TRBD2 (5 bases each). This CDR3 region has 13 residues. Germline V gene data show CDR1 as MNHEY and CDR2 as SVGAGI. The V gene lost 7 bases and the J gene lost 2 bases, with 11 bases spanning the gap. The CDR3 nucleotides are TGTGCCAGCAAACGGGGCAGACAAGAGACCCAGTACTTC. It is translated as CASKRGRQETQYF.

V is TRBV24-1 and J is TRBJ2-2; D tentatively fits TRBD1 or TRBD2 (5 bases each). The CDR3 runs 16 residues. With 7 bases removed from V and 1 base from J, the gap between germline ends came to 15 bases. From germline, CDR1 is KGHDR and CDR2 SFDVKD. CDR3 nucleotides: TGTGCCACCAGGATAACCGGGACGGAGAACACCGGGGAGCTGTTTTTT. Encoded protein: CATRITGTENTGELFF.

The chain is built from TRBV2 and TRBJ2-5; the D gene is possibly TRBD1 (6 bases). The germline V gene encodes CDR1 SNHLY and CDR2 FYNNEI. Trimming pared 10 bases from V and 4 bases from J, leaving 19 bases between. This CDR3 region has 14 residues. The CDR3 DNA is TGTGCCACCGGAGTGGGTGGGGGCGGAGAGACCCAGTACTTC. It yields the protein CATGVGGGGETQYF.

The sample holds one count of this clone. The chain uses TRBV14 and TRBJ1-2, with D uncertain. V was cut by 1 base and J by 5 bases, with 5 bases left in between. Looked up from germline, CDR1 is SGHDN and CDR2 is FVKESK. The CDR3 contains 12 residues. The chain's CDR3 is CASSQVPYGYTF. In DNA, the CDR3 is TGTGCCAGCAGCCAAGTCCCATATGGCTACACCTTC.

The rearrangement joins TRBV5-4 to TRBJ1-4, with D maybe TRBD1 (6 bases). The length of the CDR3 is 14 residues. Trimming left V 4 bases short and J 4 bases short, with 11 bases between. CDR1 SGHNT and CDR2 YYREEE come from the germline V gene (reference sequence). CDR3 in amino acids: CASSQDSNNEKLFF. The DNA of the CDR3 is TGTGCCAGCAGCCAGGACAGCAATAATGAAAAACTGTTTTTT.